What follows are 3 T cell receptor beta chains derived from one specimen sequenced in a study of human T cells and chemical hapten exposure (TCRdb year 2021). Library generation was performed with RACE. The reads were generated on a NextSeq 500. The public reads were quality trimmed at Q25 with fastp and then assembled into clones with MiXCR by TCRdb, keeping productive beta chains. Rows with a matching CDR3 protein are joined into one entry that keeps the most common DNA and genes. The sample records 75,000 to 80,000 distinct CDR3 sequences, about 9.2% of which are singletons. The ten most abundant clones make up 1.5% to 2% of the sample. In light of the paper, this sample's time point label describes: healthy volunteer bleed at 6 weeks. Total RNA was isolated from unfractionated whole blood collected in Tempus Blood RNA tubes. Input material: whole blood. Source of these receptors: a female donor in good health. Some clones in this sample may be carry-over from other donors' samples.

The chain links TRBV6-5 to TRBJ1-1; TRBD1 agrees at 9 bases. Germline V gene lookup returns CDR1 MNHEY and CDR2 SVGAGI. The CDR3 is 13 residues long. With 5 bases clipped from V and 4 bases from J, the junction kept 2 bases outside the gene matches. The CDR3 sequence: CASSTGQGTEAFF. For the CDR3, the DNA is TGTGCCAGCAGTACGGGACAGGGCACTGAAGCTTTCTTT.

This clonotype was recorded a few times. The chain carries TRBV11-1 and TRBJ2-7; maybe TRBD1 (6 bases). Trimming pared 5 bases from V and 3 bases from J, leaving 14 bases between. From germline, CDR1 is SGHAT and CDR2 FQDESV (reference sequence). This CDR3 has 14 amino acids. The CDR3: CASSPKQGSYEQYF. Here the CDR3 DNA reads TGTGCCAGCAGCCCGAAACAGGGTAGCTACGAGCAGTACTTC.

This clonotype was counted between two and nine times. V and J are TRBV14 and TRBJ2-3, with D possibly TRBD1 on 6 matching bases. There are 15 residues in the CDR3. Per the germline V gene, CDR1 is SGHDN and CDR2 is FVKESK. V shed 5 bases and J shed 6 bases, with 18 bases lying between them. The CDR3 sequence is CASSYRERIADTQYF. CDR3 in DNA: TGTGCCAGCAGCTACAGGGAACGGATCGCCGATACGCAGTATTTT.